One sample yielded the 8 T cell receptor beta chains listed below, sequenced in a study of tumor-infiltrating lymphocytes in primary liver carcinoma (dated by TCRdb to between 2016 and 2019). Without any cell sorting, total RNA and DNA were extracted together from about 20-30 mg of bulk tissue using the AllPrep DNA/RNA mini kit. These reads were obtained on an Illumina HiSeq 2500. A constant-region primer and ProtoScript II reverse transcriptase were used to reverse-transcribe TCRbeta-specific cDNA from about 500 ng total RNA. Three nested multiplex PCR rounds, following a slightly modified ARM-PCR procedure, were used to build the TCRbeta libraries. Each of the first two PCR rounds ran for about 11 cycles using multiplex TRBV1-TRBV30 forward primers together with a Cbeta reverse primer. Clones were called with MiXCR by TCRdb after fastp trimmed the public reads at Q25, and only in-frame beta chains were retained. Duplicate CDR3 protein sequences are folded into a single record with the most common DNA and genes. The sample table contains around 120,000 distinct CDR3 sequences; only one count was recorded for approximately 70% of them. The top ten hold around 9.3% of the sample.

Sequenced sample: liver tumor tissue from sampling region 1. In light of the paper, this sample's cell subset or site label describes: tumor region T1, superior pole. These receptors all come from an older woman with primary liver carcinoma and hepatitis B virus infection.

This clonotype was picked up many times. The chain recombines TRBV5-1 with TRBJ2-5; 9 bases agree with TRBD2. V was clipped by 2 bases and J by 5 bases; unmatched bases: 10. Per the germline V gene, CDR1 is SGHRS and CDR2 is YFSETQ. CDR3 length: 16 amino acids. DNA for the CDR3: TGCGCCAGCAGCTTTGTAGGAGCGGGAGGCAAGGAGACCCAGTACTTC. Residues: CASSFVGAGGKETQYF.

This clonotype was counted only a few times. This chain uses TRBV5-5 with TRBJ2-2; 9 nucleotides agree with TRBD2. The CDR3 is 15 amino acids. Germline V lookup: CDR1 SGHKS, CDR2 YYEKEE (reference sequence). Trimming at V came to 3 bases and at J to 7 bases, leaving 7 bases not matched to a gene. In DNA, the CDR3 is TGTGCCAGCAGCTATGGCGGGAGGGCCATCGGGGAGCTGTTTTTT. Protein: CASSYGGRAIGELFF.

Notes on this clonotype: A much bigger clone sits one base away, suggesting this may be a read error. The chain carries TRBV6-1 and TRBJ2-5; possible D gene TRBD2, 6 bases. The CDR3 totals 14 residues. The germline V gene encodes CDR1 MNHNS and CDR2 SASEGT. The V gene lost 6 bases and the J gene lost 1 base, with 12 bases spanning the gap. CDR3 coding DNA: TGTGCCAGCAGAGTAGCGGTACCCCAAGAGACCCAGTACTTC. This gives the protein CASRVAVPQETQYF.

This clonotype has a handful of counts. This chain uses TRBV28 with TRBJ2-3; D is perhaps TRBD2 (5 bases). V lost 8 bases and J lost 6, with 18 bases in between. From germline, CDR1 is MDHEN and CDR2 SYDVKM. The CDR3 has 14 amino acids. The chain's CDR3 is CASSGTKTGDTQYF. CDR3 coding DNA: TGTGCCAGCTCGGGAACGAAAACGGGGGATACGCAGTATTTT.

As concerns this clonotype: A read error may explain this, as a much larger clone is one base away. This sequence joins TRBV5-1 and TRBJ2-7, with 15 bases that match TRBD2. The CDR3 consists of 17 residues. The trim removed 4 bases at V and 3 bases at J, leaving 8 bases unmatched. Germline V gene data show CDR1 as SGHRS and CDR2 as YFSETQ. The CDR3 DNA sequence: TGCGCCAGCAGCGGCGGGACTAGCGGGGGGATAGTCTACGAGCAGTACTTC. Translating gives CASSGGTSGGIVYEQYF.

This clonotype has at least ten counts. This chain joins TRBV12-3 or TRBV12-4 and TRBJ2-7, with TRBD1 matching over 10 bases. CDR3 length: 15 residues. The J segment lost 1 base and the V segment lost 5 bases, leaving 5 bases of the junction unmatched. The CDR3 nucleotides are TGTGCCAGCAGTCCAGACAGGGGGCGGTCCTACGAGCAGTACTTC. It is translated as CASSPDRGRSYEQYF.

Turning to this clonotype: Its ends do not fully match the called genes, so a read error is possible. The CDR3: CASSVAGLSNIEAFF. The CDR3 DNA is TGCGCCAGCAGCGTAGCGGGACTTTCGAACATTGAAGCTTTCTTT. The chain is built from TRBV5-1 and TRBJ1-1; TRBD1 might be the D (5 bases). Looked up from germline, CDR1 is SGHRS and CDR2 is YFSETQ. The CDR3 length is 15 residues.

This chain links TRBV2 with TRBJ2-7, with D maybe TRBD2 (6 bases). This CDR3 comprises 14 residues. V lost 6 bases to trimming and J lost 3 bases, with 15 bases between them. Germline values: CDR1 SNHLY, CDR2 FYNNEI. CDR3 DNA: TGTGCCAGCAGGATACAGCAGACTAGCTACGAGCAGTACTTC. Translating gives CASRIQQTSYEQYF.